This passage covers 14 T cell receptor beta chains from one sample sequenced in a study of blood T cell repertoires in COVID-19. The protocol was immunoSEQ multiplex PCR, while the TCRdb copy is restricted to in-frame clones and leaves out a portion. The sample records approximately 230,000 clones, around 86% being singletons. Sequenced: peripheral blood. These receptors were taken from a man aged 25-45 years who had recovered from COVID-19.

The rearrangement links TRBV30 to TRBJ2-7; TRBD1 aligns across 8 bases. CDR1 is GTSNPN and CDR2 is SVGIG in the germline V gene (reference sequence). V lost 1 base to trimming and J lost 7 bases; unmatched junction nucleotides: 9. The CDR3 spans 14 residues. CDR3: CAWSEDRAKPEQYF. CDR3 nucleotide sequence: TGTGCCTGGAGTGAGGACAGGGCAAAACCAGAGCAGTACTTC.

The rearrangement links TRBV2 to TRBJ2-7; tentative D call: TRBD1 (6 bases). V gave up 8 bases and J gave up 1 base, with 15 bases separating them. The CDR3 is 14 residues long. Germline assignment: CDR1 SNHLY and CDR2 FYNNEI. CDR3 in DNA: TGTGCCAGCGGACCAGGGGTTCTGTCCTACGAGCAGTACTTC. Translated, it gives CASGPGVLSYEQYF. The entire variable domain, with the rest obtained from reference TRBV2 and TRBJ2-7, is as follows: EPEVTQTPSHQVTQMGQEVILRCVPISNHLYFYWYRQILGQKVEFLVSFYNNEISEKSEIFDDQFSVERPDGSNFTLKIRSTKLEDSAMYFCASGPGVLSYEQYFGPGTRLTVT.

The chain couples TRBV4-1 to TRBJ2-3, with 10 bases lining up with TRBD2. Germline CDR1 is MGHRA and CDR2 is YSYEKL. The CDR3 extends over 16 amino acids. V lost 5 bases and J lost 3; bases outside the gene matches: 8. In DNA form, the CDR3 reads TGCGCCAGCAGCTCTTTACCGGGACTAGCGACAGATACGCAGTATTTT. Its translation is CASSSLPGLATDTQYF.

This rearrangement joins TRBV7-2 to TRBJ2-7; 7 nucleotides match TRBD1. The CDR3 is made up of 13 amino acids. Germline-derived CDR1 and CDR2 are SGHTA and FQGNSA. Trimming cost V 6 bases and J 6 bases; bases outside gene matches: 8. The CDR3 DNA reads TGTGCCAGCAGTTTAACAGGGGCCGGCGAGCAGTACTTC. It is translated as CASSLTGAGEQYF.

This rearrangement joins TRBV6-5 to TRBJ2-5; D might be TRBD1 (6 bases). This CDR3 spans 12 amino acids. Germline V CDR1 and CDR2: MNHEY, SVGAGI. V was clipped by 11 bases and J by 5 bases, with 15 bases between them. This CDR3 reads CAVSGVDETQYF. DNA of the CDR3: TGTGCCGTGTCAGGGGTGGATGAGACCCAGTACTTC.

V usage is TRBV5-5 and J usage is TRBJ2-2; D gene uncertain. Germline CDR1 reads SGHKS; CDR2 reads YYEKEE (reference sequence). The CDR3 covers 15 residues. The V end lost 5 bases, the J end lost 0 bases, and 11 bases lay between the germline ends. Here the CDR3 DNA reads TGTGCCAGCAGTACCTCGACAACGAACACCGGGGAGCTGTTTTTT. This codes for CASSTSTTNTGELFF.

This chain links TRBV4-2 with TRBJ1-1; D may be TRBD1 (5 bases). Trimming cost V 1 base and J 2 bases, with 17 bases left between them. The CDR3 is made up of 17 amino acids. Germline V CDR1 and CDR2: LGHNA, YNFKEQ. The CDR3 DNA sequence: TGTGCCAGCAGCCAAGGGCCCTATAATAGGGGAAACACTGAAGCTTTCTTT. Its protein is CASSQGPYNRGNTEAFF.

With respect to this clone: The same CDR3 also results from other DNA sequences found in this sample. The chain combines TRBV7-2 with TRBJ2-1; tentatively, D is TRBD2 (5 bases). From germline, CDR1 is SGHTA and CDR2 FQGNSA. V was pared by 0 bases and J by 0 bases, with 6 bases between. CDR3 length: 15 amino acids. The CDR3 reads CASSLAGSSYNEQFF. CDR3 coding DNA: TGTGCCAGCAGCTTAGCGGGGAGCTCCTACAATGAGCAGTTCTTC.

This clone has only one observation. This chain uses TRBV15 with TRBJ1-3; no reliable D call. The germline gives CDR1 LNHNV, CDR2 YYDKDF (reference sequence). The CDR3 is 15 amino acids. V was clipped by 7 bases and J by 0 bases, with 13 bases between them. CDR3 residues: CATKVTGSSGNTIYF. The CDR3 coding sequence is TGTGCCACCAAGGTTACGGGAAGCTCTGGAAACACCATATATTTT.

This clone showed up just once. The V and J genes are TRBV6-2 or TRBV6-3 and TRBJ2-3; D is uncertain. Trimming pared 2 bases from V and 5 bases from J, leaving 5 bases between. CDR3 length equals 12 residues. Germline CDR1 MNHEY, CDR2 SVGEGT. CDR3 amino acids: CASSYAVDTQYF. The CDR3, as DNA: TGTGCCAGCAGTTACGCGGTAGATACGCAGTATTTT.

J is TRBJ1-2 and V is TRBV20-1; the D is unclear. CDR1 and CDR2 from the germline V gene are DFQATT and SNEGSKA (reference sequence). Deletions cut 4 bases from V and 8 bases from J, with 11 bases between. The CDR3 is 11 amino acids. CDR3 DNA: TGCAGTGCTATGAGAGGGAAGGGCTACACCTTC. This encodes CSAMRGKGYTF.

This sequence joins TRBV7-9 and TRBJ1-1, with 9 positions matching TRBD1. There are 16 residues in the CDR3. Germline-derived CDR1 and CDR2 are SEHNR and FQNEAQ (reference sequence). The trim removed 5 bases at V and 2 bases at J, leaving 9 bases unmatched. CDR3 nucleotides: TGTGCCAGCAGCAGAGGGACAGGGCGGGTTAACACTGAAGCTTTCTTT. It is translated as CASSRGTGRVNTEAFF.

This clone was recorded a few times. The chain couples TRBV10-3 to TRBJ2-7, with 15 bases aligning to TRBD2. The CDR3 consists of 16 residues. V trimming: 8 bases; J trimming: 6 bases; junction bases outside the gene matches: 11. Germline V gene sequence: CDR1 ENHRY, CDR2 SYGVKD. The CDR3 loop reads CAISWTSGGAISEQYF. The CDR3 DNA is TGTGCCATCTCTTGGACTAGCGGGGGGGCCATAAGCGAGCAGTACTTC.

This chain joins TRBV5-1 and TRBJ2-3; D is unclear. Looked up from germline, CDR1 is SGHRS and CDR2 is YFSETQ. CDR3 length: 14 amino acids. The ends were cut back, 7 bases at V and 2 bases at J, with 14 bases in the middle. CDR3: CASQPETYTDTQYF. DNA for the CDR3: TGCGCCAGCCAGCCGGAGACTTACACAGATACGCAGTATTTT.